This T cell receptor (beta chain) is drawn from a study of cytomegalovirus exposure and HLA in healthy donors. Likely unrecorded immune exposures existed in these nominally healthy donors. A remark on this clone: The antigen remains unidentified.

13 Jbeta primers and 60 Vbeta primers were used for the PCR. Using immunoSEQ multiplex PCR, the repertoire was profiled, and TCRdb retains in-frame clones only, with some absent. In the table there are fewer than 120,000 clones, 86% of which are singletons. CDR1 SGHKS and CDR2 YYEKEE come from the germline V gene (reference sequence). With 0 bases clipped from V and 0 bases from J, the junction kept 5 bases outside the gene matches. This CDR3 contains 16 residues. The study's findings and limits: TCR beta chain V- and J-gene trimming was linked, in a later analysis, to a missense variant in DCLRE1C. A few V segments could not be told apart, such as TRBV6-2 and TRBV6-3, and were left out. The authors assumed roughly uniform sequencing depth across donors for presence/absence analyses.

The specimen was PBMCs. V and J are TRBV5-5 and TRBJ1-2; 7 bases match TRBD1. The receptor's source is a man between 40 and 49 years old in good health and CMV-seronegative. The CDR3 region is CASSLAPGQTNYGYTF. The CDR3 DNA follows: TGTGCCAGCAGCTTGGCGCCGGGACAGACTAACTATGGCTACACCTTC. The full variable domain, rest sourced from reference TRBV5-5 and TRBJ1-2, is DAGVTQSPTHLIKTRGQQVTLRCSPISGHKSVSWYQQVLGQGPQFIFQYYEKEERGRGNFPDRFSARQFPNYSSELNVNALLLGDSALYLCASSLAPGQTNYGYTFGSGTRLTVV.